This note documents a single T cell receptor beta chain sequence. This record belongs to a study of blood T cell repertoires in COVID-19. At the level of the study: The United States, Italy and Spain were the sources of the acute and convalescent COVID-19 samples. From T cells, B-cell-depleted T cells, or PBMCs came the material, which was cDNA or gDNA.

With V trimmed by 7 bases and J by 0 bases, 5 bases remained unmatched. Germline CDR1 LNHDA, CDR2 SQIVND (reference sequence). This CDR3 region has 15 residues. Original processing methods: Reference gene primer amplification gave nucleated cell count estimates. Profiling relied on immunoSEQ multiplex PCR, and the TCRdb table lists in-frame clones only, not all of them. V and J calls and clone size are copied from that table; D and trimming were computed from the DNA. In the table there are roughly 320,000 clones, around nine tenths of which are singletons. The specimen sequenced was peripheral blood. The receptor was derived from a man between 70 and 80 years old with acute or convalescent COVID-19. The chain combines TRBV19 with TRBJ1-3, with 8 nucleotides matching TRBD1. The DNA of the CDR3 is TGTGCCAGTACCGTGGACAGGGTCTCTGGAAACACCATATATTTT. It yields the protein CASTVDRVSGNTIYF.